The sequence of this TCR beta chain was determined in a study of T cell responses to AZD1222 COVID-19 vaccine. Study as a whole: Second-dose timings of about 4 or about 12 weeks were pooled. General study points: Donors in the cohort were predominantly white British and more often female, and clonal diversity was possibly underestimated. Within unmutated variant regions lay the reported targets of nearly half of spike-specific TCRs. Baseline seropositivity characterized only a handful of AZD1222 recipients.

From germline, CDR1 is MNHEY and CDR2 SVGAGI. The ends lost 8 bases at V and 1 base at J; junction bases unmatched: 7. The CDR3 totals 15 residues. To note about this clone: The antigen is not known.

The repertoire was sequenced with immunoSEQ multiplex PCR; TCRdb's copy has only in-frame clones and lacks some. The sample contains more than 150,000 clones, 80% to 95% of which appear only once. The chain joins TRBV6-5 to TRBJ2-1; the match to TRBD2 covers 8 bases. This specimen was peripheral blood, taken on day 0 of AZD1222 vaccination. The origin of this receptor is an adult in good health. The CDR3 DNA follows: TGTGCCAGCGGGCAAGCGGGAGTGTCCTACAATGAGCAGTTCTTC. This encodes CASGQAGVSYNEQFF.